This T cell receptor beta chain comes out of a study of cytomegalovirus exposure and HLA in healthy donors. Study overall: The approximately 130 validation repertoires were reported in a later analysis to have been generated on the same platform as the roughly 720 first-cohort repertoires. Study-wide points: The classifier reportedly diagnosed cytomegalovirus status with high specificity and sensitivity. It was 160 or so TCR beta chains that were listed as cytomegalovirus-associated.

As concerns this clone: Antigen unknown.

The donors were in the roughly 110-subject validation cohort, distinct from the roughly 600-subject first cohort. Produced via immunoSEQ multiplex PCR; TCRdb's table is partial and in-frame only. The data contain approximately 150,000 clones, roughly 84% of them seen just once; the ten biggest clones take up more than 8.5%. This CDR3 comprises 16 residues. The V gene end was trimmed by 2 bases and the J gene end by 4 bases; junction bases not matched to a gene: 8. Germline CDR1 is MNHEY and CDR2 is SVGAGI. The sequence came from a man younger than 45 in good health and CMV-seropositive. The sample consisted of PBMCs. The chain carries TRBV6-5 and TRBJ2-3; 8 bases are a match to TRBD2. CDR3 sequence reads: CASSYRGLDSPDTQYF. CDR3 DNA: TGTGCCAGCAGTTACCGGGGACTAGATAGTCCAGATACGCAGTATTTT.